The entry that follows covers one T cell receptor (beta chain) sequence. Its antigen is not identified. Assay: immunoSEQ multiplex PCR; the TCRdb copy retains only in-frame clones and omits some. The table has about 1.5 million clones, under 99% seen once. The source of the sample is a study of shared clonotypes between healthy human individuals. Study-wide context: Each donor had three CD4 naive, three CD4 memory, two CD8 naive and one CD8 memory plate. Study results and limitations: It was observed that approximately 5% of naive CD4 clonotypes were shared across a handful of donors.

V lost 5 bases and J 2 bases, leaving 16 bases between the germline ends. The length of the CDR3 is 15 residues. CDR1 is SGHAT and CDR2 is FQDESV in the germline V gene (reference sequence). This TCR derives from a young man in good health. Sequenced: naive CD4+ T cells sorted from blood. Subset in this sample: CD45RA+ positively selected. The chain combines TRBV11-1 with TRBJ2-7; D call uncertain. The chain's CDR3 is CASSRTKNSPYEQYF. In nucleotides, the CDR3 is TGTGCCAGCAGCCGAACTAAAAACTCACCCTACGAGCAGTACTTC.